Listed below are T cell receptor beta chains from one sample, sequenced in a study of blood T cell repertoires in COVID-19. The protocol was immunoSEQ multiplex PCR, while the TCRdb copy is restricted to in-frame clones and leaves out a portion. This sample has approximately 150,000 clones, with around four fifths found just once. What was sequenced was PBMCs or T cells enriched from blood (not recorded which). These receptors came from a woman aged 35 to 49 who had recovered from COVID-19. CDR3s include the opening cysteine and the closing phenylalanine or tryptophan. Fields, in order: CDR3 length, clone size, J gene, D gene, V gene, CDR3 protein, CDR3 DNA. The D gene is left open where the match is weak. The size field is filled for only some rows; it gives once, few, many or a size class.

>15|NA|TRBJ1-6|NA|TRBV7-9
CASSSVALGGSPLHF
TGTGCCAGCAGCTCAGTGGCCTTGGGGGGTTCACCCCTCCACTTT
>15|NA|TRBJ2-3|TRBD1|TRBV15
CATSSQGLLTDTQYF
TGTGCCACCAGCTCACAGGGGTTACTCACAGATACGCAGTATTTT
>17|NA|TRBJ1-1|NA|TRBV13
CASSPQGFRSMNTEAFF
TGTGCCAGCAGCCCCCAGGGTTTCCGGAGCATGAACACTGAAGCTTTCTTT
>19|NA|TRBJ1-1|TRBD1|TRBV7-9
CASSLIRTGYILDGTEAFF
TGTGCCAGCAGCTTGATTAGGACAGGGTATATCTTAGATGGCACTGAAGCTTTCTTT
>15|once|TRBJ2-7|NA|TRBV28
CASSLGGSGFYEQYF
TGTGCCAGCAGTTTAGGTGGGTCAGGTTTCTACGAGCAGTACTTC
>16|NA|TRBJ1-2|NA|TRBV25-1
CASSEYLAGLIHGYTF
TGTGCCAGCAGTGAATACTTGGCAGGGCTAATTCATGGCTACACCTTC
>15|once|TRBJ1-1|TRBD1|TRBV7-8
CASSLAGTGRFEAFF
TGTGCCAGCAGCTTAGCCGGGACAGGGCGTTTCGAAGCTTTCTTT
>14|NA|TRBJ2-1|NA|TRBV11-2
CASTLGGTYNEQFF
TGTGCCAGCACCTTGGGAGGAACTTACAATGAGCAGTTCTTC
>14|NA|TRBJ2-3|TRBD1|TRBV2
CASSLDRGADTQYF
TGTGCCAGCAGTCTGGACAGGGGGGCAGATACGCAGTATTTT
>17|NA|TRBJ2-5|NA|TRBV21-1
CASSRGLAGGPGETQYF
TGTGCCAGCAGCCGGGGACTAGCGGGGGGGCCGGGAGAGACCCAGTACTTC
>14|NA|TRBJ1-2|NA|TRBV2
CASSGRGTNYGYTF
TGTGCCAGCAGTGGCAGGGGTACGAACTATGGCTACACCTTC
>12|NA|TRBJ1-2|NA|TRBV10-3
CAISTANGGYTF
TGTGCCATCAGCACCGCTAATGGTGGCTACACCTTC
>16|NA|TRBJ2-5|NA|TRBV12-5
CASAQGRRVSAETQYF
TGTGCTAGTGCTCAAGGGAGGAGGGTTTCCGCGGAGACCCAGTACTTC
>15|NA|TRBJ1-2|TRBD1|TRBV27
CASSRLGEGANGYTF
TGTGCCAGCAGTCGCCTTGGAGAGGGGGCAAATGGCTACACCTTC